This T cell receptor (beta chain) was captured in a study of T cell responses to AZD1222 COVID-19 vaccine. Study-level results: Clonal diversity may have been underestimated, and the donors were mostly white British, with more females than males. In the spike-specific TCR repertoire, nearly half reportedly target unmutated variant regions. CD4 TCRs covered the whole spike, strongest at regions 160-218 and 743-854.

A word on this clone: Its antigen is currently unknown. Distinct nucleotide sequences in the sample also encode this CDR3.

V lost 9 bases and J lost 0, with 6 bases in between. The CDR3 loop spans 13 amino acids. CDR1 is MDHEN, CDR2 SYDVKM, per germline. The assay was immunoSEQ multiplex PCR, and TCRdb's table has in-frame clones only and misses some. Among about 110,000 clones listed, 85% to 90% were seen once. The sequencing used peripheral blood, collected 28 days after the second AZD1222 dose. The receptor was isolated from an adult who received the AZD1222 COVID-19 vaccine. The chain carries TRBV28 and TRBJ1-6; D ambiguous. Here the CDR3 DNA reads TGTGCCAGTTTGAGCTCCTATAATTCACCCCTCCACTTT. The encoded protein is CASLSSYNSPLHF.